This T cell receptor beta chain was captured in a study of PD-L1 blockade in urothelial cancer. The data were produced by immunoSEQ multiplex PCR, yet TCRdb's version contains in-frame clones alone and is incomplete. The data show under 55,000 clones, roughly 84% seen once. CDR1 is SQVTM and CDR2 is ANQGSEA in the germline V gene. The CDR3 loop spans 12 amino acids. The ends were cut back, 4 bases at V and 2 bases at J, with 9 bases in the middle. Sequences were derived from PBMCs, sampled around atezolizumab (anti-PD-L1) treatment. The chain recombines TRBV29-1 with TRBJ2-7, with D maybe TRBD1 (5 bases). This receptor was obtained from a man aged 35 to 55 with urothelial cancer. This CDR3 is CSVAPGTYEQYF. CDR3 bases: TGCAGCGTTGCCCCAGGGACCTACGAGCAGTACTTC.